This passage covers 5 T cell receptor beta chains from one sample sequenced in a study of Ad26.COV2.S vaccination and SARS-CoV-2 variants. Treatment: 15 to 20 received Ad26.COV2.S at low or high dose, single or two shots; 5 received placebo; per-sample allocation not given. At day 63 after the first vaccine or placebo injection, samples were drawn. The repertoire was sequenced with immunoSEQ multiplex PCR; TCRdb's copy has only in-frame clones and lacks some. This table holds roughly 250,000 clones, roughly 89% found once. The sample here was peripheral blood, taken in a trial of Ad26.COV2.S vaccine versus placebo. Receptors were obtained from a person aged 18-60 years who received the Ad26.COV2.S COVID-19 vaccine or a placebo.

The genes are TRBV30 and TRBJ2-1; D may correspond to TRBD1 or TRBD2 (5 bases each). Germline lookup yields CDR1 GTSNPN and CDR2 SVGIG (reference sequence). V was cut by 2 bases and J by 7 bases, with 18 bases left in between. This CDR3 contains 15 residues. The CDR3 protein is CAWSSRGLLGNEQFF. CDR3 nucleotide sequence: TGTGCCTGGAGTTCCCGGGGCCTCTTAGGAAATGAGCAGTTCTTC. The whole variable domain, remainder taken from reference TRBV30 and TRBJ2-1, is SQTIHQWPATLVQPVGSPLSLECTVEGTSNPNLYWYRQAAGRGLQLLFYSVGIGQISSEVPQNLSASRPQDRQFILSSKKLLLSDSGFYLCAWSSRGLLGNEQFFGPGTRLTVL.

As DNA, the CDR3 is TGTGCCAGCAGTGAATTAGGGGAGGTGAACACTGAAGCTTTCTTT. Encoded protein: CASSELGEVNTEAFF. The chain carries TRBV25-1 and TRBJ1-1, with a possible D match to TRBD1 (5 bases). Trimming took 1 base from V and 0 from J, leaving 9 bases between them. Germline CDR1 and CDR2: MGHDK and SYGVNS. The CDR3 loop spans 15 amino acids. The full variable domain, completed using reference TRBV25-1 and TRBJ1-1, is EADIYQTPRYLVIGTGKKITLECSQTMGHDKMYWYQQDPGMELHLIHYSYGVNSTEKGDLSSESTVSRIRTEHFPLTLESARPSHTSQYLCASSELGEVNTEAFFGQGTRLTVV.

The chain employs TRBV5-1 and TRBJ1-6, with 7 bases aligning to TRBD1. The CDR3 consists of 15 residues. The trim removed 0 bases at V and 13 bases at J, leaving 10 bases unmatched. Looked up from germline, CDR1 is SGHRS and CDR2 is YFSETQ. CDR3 amino acids: CASSLEVTGLAPLHF. CDR3 sequence (DNA): TGCGCCAGCAGCTTGGAGGTGACAGGGCTAGCCCCCCTCCACTTT.

J is TRBJ2-7 and V is TRBV27, with 13 bases lining up with TRBD2. CDR1 is MNHEY, CDR2 SMNVEV, per germline (reference sequence). The CDR3 sequence is 16 residues long. J gave up 12 bases and V 5 bases, and 16 bases lay outside the gene matches. As DNA, the CDR3 is TGTGCCAGCAGTCCCCAGCCGGGACTAGCGGGGCCGGGGGGGTACTTC. It yields the protein CASSPQPGLAGPGGYF.

The gene calls are TRBV7-8 and TRBJ2-3; D might be TRBD2 (5 bases). The CDR3 covers 14 residues. Germline V CDR1 and CDR2: SGHVS, FQNEAQ. Trimming removed 5 bases at V and 4 bases at J, with 13 bases between. The CDR3 nucleotides are TGTGCCAGCAGCGCAGAGGGCCGGGCAGATACGCAGTATTTT. Protein product: CASSAEGRADTQYF. The complete variable domain, with remaining parts taken from reference TRBV7-8 and TRBJ2-3, reads GAGVSQSPRYKVAKRGQDVALRCDPISGHVSLFWYQQALGQGPEFLTYFQNEAQLDKSGLPSDRFFAERPEGSVSTLKIQRTQQEDSAVYLCASSAEGRADTQYFGPGTRLTVL.